This section outlines one T cell receptor beta chain sequence together with its context. Produced via immunoSEQ multiplex PCR; TCRdb's table is partial and in-frame only. The table lists 90,000 to 120,000 clones, around nine tenths of them singletons. The data originate from a study of T cell responses to AZD1222 COVID-19 vaccine. The specimen was peripheral blood, collected on day 0 of AZD1222 vaccination. The clonotype originates from an adult in good health.

The CDR3 sequence is CATSMGPGELFF. For the CDR3, the DNA is TGTGCCACCAGTATGGGGCCCGGGGAGCTGTTTTTT. This chain connects TRBV24-1 to TRBJ2-2; D might be TRBD1 (5 bases). The CDR3 is 12 residues long. Trimming took off 6 bases at V and 6 bases at J, with 7 bases between the two ends. The germline V gene has CDR1 KGHDR and CDR2 SFDVKD.